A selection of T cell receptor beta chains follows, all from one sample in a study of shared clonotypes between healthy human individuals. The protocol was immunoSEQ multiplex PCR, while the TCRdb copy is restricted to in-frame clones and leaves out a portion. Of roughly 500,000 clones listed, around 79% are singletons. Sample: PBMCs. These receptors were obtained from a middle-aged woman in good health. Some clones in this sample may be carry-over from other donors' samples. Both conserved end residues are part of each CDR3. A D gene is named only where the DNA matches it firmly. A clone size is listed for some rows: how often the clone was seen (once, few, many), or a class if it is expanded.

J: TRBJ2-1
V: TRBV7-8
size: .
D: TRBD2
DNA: TGTGCCAGCAGCTTAGGACTAGCGGGGCACAATGAGCAGTTCTTC
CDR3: CASSLGLAGHNEQFF

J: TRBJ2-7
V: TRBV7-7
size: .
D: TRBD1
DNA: TGTGCTAGCAGCTTGGGCGGACAGGGCTACGAGCAGTACTTC
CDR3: CASSLGGQGYEQYF

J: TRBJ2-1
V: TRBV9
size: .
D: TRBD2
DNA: TGTGCCAGCAGCACCAGCGGGAGGGAATACAATGAGCAGTTCTTC
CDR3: CASSTSGREYNEQFF

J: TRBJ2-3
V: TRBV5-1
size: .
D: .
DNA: TGCGCCAGCAGCTTGAGACGACAGGCCGGGGATCGGGATACGCAGTATTTT
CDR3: CASSLRRQAGDRDTQYF

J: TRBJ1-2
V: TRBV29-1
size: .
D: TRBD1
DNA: TGCAGCTCAGCAGGGGGAGCTAACTATGGCTACACCTTC
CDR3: CSSAGGANYGYTF

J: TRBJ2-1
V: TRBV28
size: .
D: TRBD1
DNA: TGTGCCACCGAGGGGGCAAGCTCCTACAATGAGCAGTTCTTC
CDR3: CATEGASSYNEQFF

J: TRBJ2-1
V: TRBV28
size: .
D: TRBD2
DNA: TGTGCCAGCAGGTACCAACTAGCGGGAGTGGTTCATGAGCAGTTCTTC
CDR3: CASRYQLAGVVHEQFF

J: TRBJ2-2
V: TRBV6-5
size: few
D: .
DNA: TGTGCCAGCGGTCCCTACACCGGGGAGCTGTTTTTT
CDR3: CASGPYTGELFF

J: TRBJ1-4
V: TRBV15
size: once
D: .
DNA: TGTGCCACCAGCAGAGATCTAGGGGAAAAACTGTTTTTT
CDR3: CATSRDLGEKLFF

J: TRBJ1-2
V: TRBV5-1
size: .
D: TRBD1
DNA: TGCGCCAGCAGCCTAAGCCCCGGGACAGGAGGGAACTATGGCTACACCTTC
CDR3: CASSLSPGTGGNYGYTF

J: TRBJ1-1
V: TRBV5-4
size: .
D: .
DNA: TGTGCCAGCAGCCCGAGGGACACTGAAGCTTTCTTT
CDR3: CASSPRDTEAFF

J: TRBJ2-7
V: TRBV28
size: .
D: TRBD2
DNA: TGTGCCAGTACCGGGACTAGCGGGAGGGCAGGCTCCTACGAGCAGTACTTC
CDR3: CASTGTSGRAGSYEQYF

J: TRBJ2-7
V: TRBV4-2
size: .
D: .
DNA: TGTGCCAGCAGCCAAGGGGGTTACGAGCAGTACTTC
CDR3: CASSQGGYEQYF

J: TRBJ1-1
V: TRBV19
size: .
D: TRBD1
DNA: TGTGCCAGTGGGGACAGGGGAGGCGTGAACACTGAAGCTTTCTTT
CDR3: CASGDRGGVNTEAFF

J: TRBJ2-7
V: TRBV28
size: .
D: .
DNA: TGTGCCAGCAGTTGGGGGAGGGGGGTTAGCGGAGTCTACGAGCAGTACTTC
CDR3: CASSWGRGVSGVYEQYF

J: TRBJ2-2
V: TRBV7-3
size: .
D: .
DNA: TGTGCCAGCAGCCAGACTAACACCGGGGAGCTGTTTTTT
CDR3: CASSQTNTGELFF

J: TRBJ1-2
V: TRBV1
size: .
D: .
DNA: TGCACCAGCAGTCTCAATAGTTTGTGCGAAACCTATGGCTACACCTTC
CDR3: CTSSLNSLCETYGYTF

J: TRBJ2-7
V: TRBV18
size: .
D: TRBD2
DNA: TGTGCCAGCTCACCACCGGGACTAGCGGGAGGGGACGAGCAGTACTTC
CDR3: CASSPPGLAGGDEQYF

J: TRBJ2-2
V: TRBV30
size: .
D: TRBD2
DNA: TGTGCCTGGAAGATCCCCCTAGCGGGGACCGGGGAGCTGTTTTTT
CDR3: CAWKIPLAGTGELFF

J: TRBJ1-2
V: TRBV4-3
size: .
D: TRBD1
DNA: TGCGCCAGCAGCCCATCGACAGGGGGCTCCTATGGCTACACCTTC
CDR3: CASSPSTGGSYGYTF

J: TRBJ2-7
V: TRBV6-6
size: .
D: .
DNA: TGTGCCAGCAGTTCCCCCGGCGGAAGCAGCTACGAGCAGTACTTC
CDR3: CASSSPGGSSYEQYF

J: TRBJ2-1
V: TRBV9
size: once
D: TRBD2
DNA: TGTGCCAGCAGCCCGGAGCGGGAGAAGGACAATGAGCAGTTCTTC
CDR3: CASSPEREKDNEQFF

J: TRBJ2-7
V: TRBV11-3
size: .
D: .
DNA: TGTGCCAGCAGCTCCCCGTACTCCGAGCAGTACTTC
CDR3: CASSSPYSEQYF

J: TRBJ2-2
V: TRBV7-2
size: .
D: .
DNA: TGTGCCAGCAGCTTAGGGCGGAACACCGGGGAGCTGTTTTTT
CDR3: CASSLGRNTGELFF

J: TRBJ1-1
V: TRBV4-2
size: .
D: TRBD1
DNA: TGTGCCAGCAGCCAAGTGGCAGGGGGCCTCACTGAAGCTTTCTTT
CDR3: CASSQVAGGLTEAFF

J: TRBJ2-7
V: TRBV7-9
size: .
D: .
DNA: TGTGCCAGCAGCCCGGGACAACTCTACGAGCAGTACTTC
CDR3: CASSPGQLYEQYF

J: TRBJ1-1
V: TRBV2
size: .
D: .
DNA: TGTGCCAGCAGTGATACAGGATCGAACACTGAAGCTTTCTTT
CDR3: CASSDTGSNTEAFF

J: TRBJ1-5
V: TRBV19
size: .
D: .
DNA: TGTGCCAGTAGTTCCGGGACGCAAGCCTTTTCTTATAGCAATCAGCCCCAGCATTTT
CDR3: CASSSGTQAFSYSNQPQHF

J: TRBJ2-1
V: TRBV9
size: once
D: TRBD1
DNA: TGTGCCAGCAGCCCTCGATCGGGACAGGGGTTCTATGAGCAGTTCTTC
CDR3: CASSPRSGQGFYEQFF

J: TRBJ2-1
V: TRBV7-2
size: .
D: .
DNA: TGTGCCAGCAGCCGTCATGGGTACGATGAGCAGTTCTTC
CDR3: CASSRHGYDEQFF

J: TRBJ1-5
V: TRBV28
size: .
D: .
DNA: TGTGCCAGCAGCCGTTACCTGGGTCAGCCCCAGCATTTT
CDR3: CASSRYLGQPQHF

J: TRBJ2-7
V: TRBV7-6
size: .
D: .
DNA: TGTGCCAGCAGCCTTATTCTCCTCGACGAGCAGTACTTC
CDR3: CASSLILLDEQYF

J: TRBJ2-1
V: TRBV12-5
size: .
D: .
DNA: TGTGCTAGTGGTCTCAGTGCGCACAATGAGCAGTTCTTC
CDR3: CASGLSAHNEQFF

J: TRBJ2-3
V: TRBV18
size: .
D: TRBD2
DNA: TGTGCCAGCTCACCGATGGGGACTAGCGGAAATACGCAGTATTTT
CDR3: CASSPMGTSGNTQYF

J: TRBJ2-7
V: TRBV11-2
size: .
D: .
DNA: TGTGCCAGCAGCTCCCCTTTGGGCCAGGGGAACTACGAGCAGTACTTC
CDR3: CASSSPLGQGNYEQYF

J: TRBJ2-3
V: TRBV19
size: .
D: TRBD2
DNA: TGTGCCAGTACCCCAGGGGGGACTAGCGGTTTAGATACGCAGTATTTT
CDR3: CASTPGGTSGLDTQYF

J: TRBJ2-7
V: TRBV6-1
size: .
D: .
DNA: .
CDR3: CASREGLSWEQYF

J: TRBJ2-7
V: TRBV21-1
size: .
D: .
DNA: TGTGCCAGCAGCAAAGAGTCGCCGGTGAGGGTGTACTTC
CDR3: CASSKESPVRVYF

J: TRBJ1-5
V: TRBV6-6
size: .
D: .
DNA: TGTGCCAGCAATAGAGGGCCCCAGCATTTT
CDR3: CASNRGPQHF

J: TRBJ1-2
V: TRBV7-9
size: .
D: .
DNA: TGTGCCAGCAGCCAAGTTGGGGGGATTCGCGGCTACACCTTC
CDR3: CASSQVGGIRGYTF